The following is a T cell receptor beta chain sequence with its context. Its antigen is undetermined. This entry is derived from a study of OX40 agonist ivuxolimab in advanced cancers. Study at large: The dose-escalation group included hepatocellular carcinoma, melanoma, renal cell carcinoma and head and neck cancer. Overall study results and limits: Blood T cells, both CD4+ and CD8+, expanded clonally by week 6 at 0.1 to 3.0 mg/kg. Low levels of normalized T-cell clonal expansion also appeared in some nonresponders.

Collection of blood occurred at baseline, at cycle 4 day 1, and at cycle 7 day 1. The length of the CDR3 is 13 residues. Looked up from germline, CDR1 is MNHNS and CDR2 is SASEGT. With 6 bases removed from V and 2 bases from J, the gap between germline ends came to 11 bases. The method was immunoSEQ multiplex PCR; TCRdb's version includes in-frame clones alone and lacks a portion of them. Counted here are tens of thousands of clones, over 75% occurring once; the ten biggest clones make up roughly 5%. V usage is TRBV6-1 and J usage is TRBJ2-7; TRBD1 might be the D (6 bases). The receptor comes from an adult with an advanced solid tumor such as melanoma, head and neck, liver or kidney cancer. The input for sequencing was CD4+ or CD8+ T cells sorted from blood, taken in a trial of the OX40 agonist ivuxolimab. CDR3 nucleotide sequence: TGTGCCAGCAGAGACAGGCCCACCTACGAGCAGTACTTC. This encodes CASRDRPTYEQYF.